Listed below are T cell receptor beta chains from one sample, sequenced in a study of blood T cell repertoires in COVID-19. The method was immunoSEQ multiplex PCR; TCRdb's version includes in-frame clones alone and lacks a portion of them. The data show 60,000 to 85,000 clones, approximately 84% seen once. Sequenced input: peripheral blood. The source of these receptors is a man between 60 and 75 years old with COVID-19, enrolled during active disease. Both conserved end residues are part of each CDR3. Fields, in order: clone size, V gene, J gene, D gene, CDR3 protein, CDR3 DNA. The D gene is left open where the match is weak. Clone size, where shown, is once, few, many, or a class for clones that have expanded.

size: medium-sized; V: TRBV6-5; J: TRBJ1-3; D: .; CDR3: CASSTLGNTIYF; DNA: TGTGCCAGCAGTACTCTCGGAAACACCATATATTTT
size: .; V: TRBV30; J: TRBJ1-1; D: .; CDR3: CAWSPRGGNTEAFF; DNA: TGTGCCTGGAGTCCCCGCGGGGGGAACACTGAAGCTTTCTTT
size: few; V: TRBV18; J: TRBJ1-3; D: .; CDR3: CASSDSSSSGNTIYF; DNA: TGTGCCAGCTCGGACAGCAGCTCCTCTGGAAACACCATATATTTT
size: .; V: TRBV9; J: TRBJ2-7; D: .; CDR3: CASSVAEGSYEQYF; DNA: TGTGCCAGCAGCGTAGCGGAGGGCTCCTACGAGCAGTACTTC
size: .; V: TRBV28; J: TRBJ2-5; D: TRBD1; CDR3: CASTRTGSSETQYF; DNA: TGTGCCAGCACTCGGACAGGTTCTTCAGAGACCCAGTACTTC
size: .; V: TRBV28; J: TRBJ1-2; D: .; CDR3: CASRTLQGYYGYTF; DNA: TGTGCCAGCAGGACACTACAGGGATACTATGGCTACACCTTC
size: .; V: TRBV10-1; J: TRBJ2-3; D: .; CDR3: CASTRSAERCTDTQYF; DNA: TGCGCCAGCACCCGGTCAGCGGAACGATGCACAGATACGCAGTATTTT
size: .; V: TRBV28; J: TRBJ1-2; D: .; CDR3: CASSRPGDGYTF; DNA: TGTGCCAGCAGTCGTCCAGGGGATGGCTACACCTTC
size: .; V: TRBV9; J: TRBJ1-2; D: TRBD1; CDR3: CASSVEGTGVYGYTF; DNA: TGTGCCAGCAGCGTAGAGGGGACAGGGGTCTATGGCTACACCTTC
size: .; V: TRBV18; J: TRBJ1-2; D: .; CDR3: CASSPGGFYGYTF; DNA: TGTGCCAGCTCACCTGGGGGGTTCTATGGCTACACCTTC
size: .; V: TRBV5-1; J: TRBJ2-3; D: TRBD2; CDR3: CASSPGLAGGTDTQYF; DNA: TGCGCCAGCAGCCCGGGACTAGCGGGAGGCACAGATACGCAGTATTTT
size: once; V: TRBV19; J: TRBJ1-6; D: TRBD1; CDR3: CASSMGQDNSPLHF; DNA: TGTGCCAGTAGTATGGGACAGGATAATTCACCCCTCCACTTT
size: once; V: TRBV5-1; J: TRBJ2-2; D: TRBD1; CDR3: CASSLTGMNTGELFF; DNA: TGCGCCAGCAGCCTGACAGGGATGAACACCGGGGAGCTGTTTTTT
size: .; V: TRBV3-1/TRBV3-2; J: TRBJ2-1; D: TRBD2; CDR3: CASNSREAYNEQFF; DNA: TGTGCCAGCAACTCGCGGGAGGCATACAATGAGCAGTTCTTC
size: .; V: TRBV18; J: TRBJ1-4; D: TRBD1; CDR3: CASSPGQGGEKLFF; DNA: TGTGCCAGCTCACCAGGACAGGGGGGTGAAAAACTGTTTTTT
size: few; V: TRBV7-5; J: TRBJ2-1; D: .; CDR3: CVRSSGTSTYNEQFF; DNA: TGTGTCAGAAGCTCCGGGACTAGTACATACAATGAGCAGTTCTTC
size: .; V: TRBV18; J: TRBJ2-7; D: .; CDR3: CASSPQTGSYEQYF; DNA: TGTGCCAGCTCACCCCAAACAGGATCCTACGAGCAGTACTTC
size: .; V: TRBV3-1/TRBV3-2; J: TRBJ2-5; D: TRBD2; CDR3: CASSLHGTSDEETQYF; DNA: TGTGCCAGCAGCTTACATGGGACTAGCGACGAAGAGACCCAGTACTTC
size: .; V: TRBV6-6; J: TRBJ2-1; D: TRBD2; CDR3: CASRSGLVVLDEQFF; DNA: TGTGCCAGCAGATCAGGACTAGTGGTTTTGGATGAGCAGTTCTTC
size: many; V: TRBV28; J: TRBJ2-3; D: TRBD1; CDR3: CASSLYQGARTDTQYF; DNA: TGTGCCAGCAGTTTATATCAGGGGGCCCGCACAGATACGCAGTATTTT
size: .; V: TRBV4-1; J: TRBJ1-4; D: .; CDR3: CASSQYGQGSEKLFF; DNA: TGCGCCAGCAGCCAATATGGGCAGGGAAGTGAAAAACTGTTTTTT
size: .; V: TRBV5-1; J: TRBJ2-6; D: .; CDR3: CASGPPTGSGANVLTF; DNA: TGCGCCAGCGGACCCCCTACAGGCTCTGGGGCCAACGTCCTGACTTTC
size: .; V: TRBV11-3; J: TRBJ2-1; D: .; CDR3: CASSLESSSYNEQFF; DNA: TGTGCCAGCAGCTTAGAGTCTAGCAGTTACAATGAGCAGTTCTTC
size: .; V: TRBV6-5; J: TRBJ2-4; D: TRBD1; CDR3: CASRGTGGVFKTQYF; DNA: TGTGCCAGCAGAGGGACAGGGGGCGTTTTTAAAACTCAGTACTTC